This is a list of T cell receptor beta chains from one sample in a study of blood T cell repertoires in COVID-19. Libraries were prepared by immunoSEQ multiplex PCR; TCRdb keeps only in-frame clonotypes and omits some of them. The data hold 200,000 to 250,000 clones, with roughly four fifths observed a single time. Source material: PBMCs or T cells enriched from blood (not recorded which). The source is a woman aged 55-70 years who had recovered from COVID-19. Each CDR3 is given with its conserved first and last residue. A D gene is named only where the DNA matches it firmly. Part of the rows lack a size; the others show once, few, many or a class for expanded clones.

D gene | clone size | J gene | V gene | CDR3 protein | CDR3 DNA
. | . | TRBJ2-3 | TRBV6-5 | CANSSPKLYTDTQYF | TGTGCCAATAGTAGTCCTAAACTTTACACAGATACGCAGTATTTT
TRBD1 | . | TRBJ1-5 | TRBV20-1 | CSASTRGNQPQHF | TGCAGTGCTAGTACCAGGGGGAATCAGCCCCAGCATTTT
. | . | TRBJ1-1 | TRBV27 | CASSLSIGRRRVSEAFF | TGTGCCAGCAGTTTATCGATAGGGCGGCGGAGGGTCTCTGAAGCTTTCTTT
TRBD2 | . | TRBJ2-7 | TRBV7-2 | CASSSAAGGHYEQYF | TGTGCCAGCAGCTCTGCAGCGGGGGGCCACTACGAGCAGTACTTC
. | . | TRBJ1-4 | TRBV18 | CASSPPGITNEKLFF | TGTGCCAGCTCACCCCCAGGGATAACTAATGAAAAACTGTTTTTT
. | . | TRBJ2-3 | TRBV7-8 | CASSPPRHPSTDTQYF | TGTGCCAGCAGCCCACCGAGACACCCTAGCACAGATACGCAGTATTTT
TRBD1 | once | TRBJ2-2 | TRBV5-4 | CASSLAGGGTGELFF | TGTGCCAGCAGCTTGGCAGGGGGTGGCACCGGGGAGCTGTTTTTT
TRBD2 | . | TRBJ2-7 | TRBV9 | CASSVAQGSGRALTGSEQYF | TGTGCCAGCAGCGTAGCTCAGGGGAGCGGGAGGGCCCTCACAGGAAGCGAGCAGTACTTC
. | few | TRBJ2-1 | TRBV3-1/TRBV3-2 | CASSQVLSSVSYNEQFF | TGTGCCAGCAGCCAAGTGCTCAGTTCCGTCTCCTACAATGAGCAGTTCTTC
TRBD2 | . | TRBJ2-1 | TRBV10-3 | CATGGSGSNEQFF | TGTGCCACGGGGGGGAGCGGGAGCAATGAGCAGTTCTTC
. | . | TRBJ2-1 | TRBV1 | CTSSPGAGSYNEQFF | TGCACCAGCAGCCCAGGGGCCGGATCCTACAATGAGCAGTTCTTC
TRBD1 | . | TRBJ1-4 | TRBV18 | CASSLDRADATNEKLFF | TGTGCCAGCTCACTAGACAGGGCGGATGCAACTAATGAAAAACTGTTTTTT
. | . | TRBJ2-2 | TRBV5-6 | CASSLRQGQGATGELFF | TGTGCCAGCAGCTTGAGGCAGGGGCAGGGCGCCACCGGGGAGCTGTTTTTT
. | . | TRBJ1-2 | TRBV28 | CASSIPQVTYGYTF | TGTGCCAGCAGTATCCCACAGGTGACCTATGGCTACACCTTC
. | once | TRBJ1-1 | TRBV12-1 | CASSPQLSGTGNTEAFF | TGTGCCAGCAGCCCGCAACTCTCCGGGACAGGGAACACTGAAGCTTTCTTT
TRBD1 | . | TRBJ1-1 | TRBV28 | CALRGRQPNTEAFF | TGTGCCCTCAGGGGGAGACAGCCGAACACTGAAGCTTTCTTT
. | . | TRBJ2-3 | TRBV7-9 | CASISADGDTQYF | TGTGCCAGCATCAGCGCAGACGGTGATACGCAGTATTTT
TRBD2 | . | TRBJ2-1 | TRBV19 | CASSIDRASGPYNEQFF | TGTGCCAGTAGTATAGACCGGGCTAGCGGGCCCTACAATGAGCAGTTCTTC
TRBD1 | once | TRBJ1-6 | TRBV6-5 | CASRRTGGSPLHF | TGTGCCAGCCGAAGGACAGGGGGCTCACCCCTCCACTTT
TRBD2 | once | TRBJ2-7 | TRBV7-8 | CASSLAPGLAGGSSYEQYF | TGTGCCAGCAGCTTAGCCCCGGGACTAGCGGGAGGAAGCTCCTACGAGCAGTACTTC
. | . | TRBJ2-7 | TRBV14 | CASSQSLGFSYEQYF | TGTGCCAGCAGCCAAAGCCTCGGGTTCTCCTACGAGCAGTACTTC
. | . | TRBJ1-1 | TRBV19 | CASTLNTEAFF | TGTGCCAGTACATTGAACACTGAAGCTTTCTTT
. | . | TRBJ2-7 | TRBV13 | CASSLWSDGAYEQYF | TGTGCCAGCAGCTTGTGGTCGGACGGGGCCTACGAGCAGTACTTC
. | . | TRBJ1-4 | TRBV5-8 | CASSPKGGGALFF | TGTGCCAGCAGCCCCAAGGGGGGGGGAGCACTGTTTTTT
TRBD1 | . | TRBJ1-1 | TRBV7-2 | CASSLGFATGDTEAFF | TGTGCCAGCAGCTTAGGCTTTGCGACAGGGGACACTGAAGCTTTCTTT
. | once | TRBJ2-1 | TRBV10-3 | CATLIGDSYNEQFF | TGTGCCACTTTGATAGGGGACTCCTACAATGAGCAGTTCTTC
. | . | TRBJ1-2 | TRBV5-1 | CASSPWSGDYGYTF | TGCGCCAGCAGCCCCTGGTCAGGGGACTATGGCTACACCTTC
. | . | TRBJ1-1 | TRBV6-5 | CASSPTFTGLEAFF | TGTGCCAGCAGTCCAACTTTTACAGGGCTTGAAGCTTTCTTT
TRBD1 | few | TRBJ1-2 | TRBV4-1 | CASSQGDSINYGYTF | TGCGCCAGCAGCCAAGGGGACAGTATTAACTATGGCTACACCTTC
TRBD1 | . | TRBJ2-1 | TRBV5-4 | CASSLGQGRYNEQFF | TGTGCCAGCAGCTTGGGACAGGGGCGGTACAATGAGCAGTTCTTC
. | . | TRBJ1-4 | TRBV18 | CASSPTATNEKLFF | TGTGCCAGCTCACCGACAGCAACTAATGAAAAACTGTTTTTT
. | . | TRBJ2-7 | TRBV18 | CASSFGESSYEQYF | TGTGCCAGCTCATTCGGGGAGTCCTCCTACGAGCAGTACTTC
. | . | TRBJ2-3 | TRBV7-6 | CASSFRPRGSDTQYF | TGTGCCAGCAGCTTTAGGCCCCGGGGTTCAGATACGCAGTATTTT
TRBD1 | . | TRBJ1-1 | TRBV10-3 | CAISESQGGGTEAFF | TGTGCCATCAGTGAGTCACAGGGGGGAGGCACTGAAGCTTTCTTT
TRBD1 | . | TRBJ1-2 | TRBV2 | CASTNGQGNYGYTF | TGTGCCAGCACAAACGGACAGGGGAACTATGGCTACACCTTC
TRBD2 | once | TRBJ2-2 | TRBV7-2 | CAAGAGELFF | TGTGCGGCGGGAGCCGGGGAGCTGTTTTTT
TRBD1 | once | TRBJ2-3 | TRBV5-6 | CASSVRARQGADTQYF | TGTGCCAGCAGCGTGAGGGCCCGACAGGGCGCAGATACGCAGTATTTT
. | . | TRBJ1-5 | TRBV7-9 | CASSLPGTWEPQHF | TGTGCCAGCAGCTTACCCGGGACTTGGGAGCCCCAGCATTTT
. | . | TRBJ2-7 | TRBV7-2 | CASSLNSGIYEQYF | TGTGCCAGCAGCTTAAATTCAGGGATCTACGAGCAGTACTTC
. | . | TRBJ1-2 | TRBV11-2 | CASSPQAGFYGYTF | TGTGCCAGCAGCCCCCAGGCAGGTTTCTATGGCTACACCTTC
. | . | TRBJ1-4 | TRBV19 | CASSILQGRTNEKLFF | TGTGCCAGTAGTATTCTTCAGGGTCGAACTAATGAAAAACTGTTTTTT
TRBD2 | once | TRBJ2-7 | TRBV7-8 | CASSSTAGAGWEQYF | TGTGCCAGCAGCTCGACCGCGGGAGCTGGCTGGGAGCAGTACTTC
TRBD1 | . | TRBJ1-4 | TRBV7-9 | CASSSETGEVVEKLFF | TGTGCCAGCAGCTCGGAGACAGGGGAGGTGGTTGAAAAACTGTTTTTT
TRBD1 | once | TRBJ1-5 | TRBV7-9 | CASSLGDRDVGNQPQHF | TGTGCCAGCAGCTTAGGGGACAGGGATGTGGGCAATCAGCCCCAGCATTTT
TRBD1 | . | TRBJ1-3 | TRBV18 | CASSPRQGATGNTIYF | TGTGCCAGCTCACCCAGACAGGGGGCGACGGGAAACACCATATATTTT
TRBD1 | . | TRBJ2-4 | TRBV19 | CASSNDRASGPRENIQYF | TGTGCCAGTAGTAACGACAGGGCTAGTGGACCGAGGGAAAACATTCAGTACTTC
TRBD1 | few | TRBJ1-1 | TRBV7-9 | CASSSGGHLNTEAFF | TGTGCCAGCAGCTCAGGGGGACACCTGAACACTGAAGCTTTCTTT
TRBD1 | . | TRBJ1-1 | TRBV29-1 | CSVQNGGQGLEAFF | TGCAGCGTCCAAAATGGGGGACAGGGACTAGAAGCTTTCTTT
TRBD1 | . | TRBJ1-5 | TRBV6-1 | CASSEETGGLQPQHF | TGTGCCAGCAGTGAAGAGACAGGGGGCCTGCAGCCCCAGCATTTT
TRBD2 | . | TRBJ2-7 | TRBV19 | CASSTGGGRSSYEQYF | TGTGCCAGTAGCACTGGGGGAGGGCGGAGCTCCTACGAGCAGTACTTC
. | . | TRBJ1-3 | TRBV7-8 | CASSPEGGRVGGNTIYF | TGTGCCAGCAGCCCTGAGGGGGGGAGAGTTGGTGGAAACACCATATATTTT
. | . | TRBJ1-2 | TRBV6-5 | CASSYPPPRAKGYTF | TGTGCCAGCAGTTACCCCCCTCCGAGGGCGAAGGGCTACACCTTC